The 25 T cell receptor beta chains listed next were all sequenced from one sample in a study of cytomegalovirus exposure and HLA in healthy donors (dated by TCRdb to 2015 to 2018). Receptors were amplified or captured by the immunoSEQ multiplex PCR assay. The multiplex PCR relied on a mix of 60 forward primers for TCR Vbeta segments and 13 reverse primers for TCR Jbeta segments. The immuneACCESS repertoire file appears here via TCRdb, limited to in-frame rearrangements. These files lack a portion of the clones; in checked studies, under half of the deficit traces to unresolved V genes, and the cause of the others is not known. The sample table shows approximately 140,000 clones, and 60% to 85% are seen once. The top ten clonotypes cover 1.8% of the sample. Material: PBMCs. The receptors originated from a man between 35 and 55 years old in good health and CMV-seronegative.

The chain combines TRBV20-1 with TRBJ2-1, with 7 bases aligning to TRBD2. The length of the CDR3 is 11 residues. The germline gives CDR1 DFQATT, CDR2 SNEGSKA (reference sequence). The trim removed 3 bases at V and 12 bases at J, leaving 5 bases unmatched. The CDR3 region is CSASHREGQFF. CDR3 nucleotides: TGCAGTGCTAGCCATAGGGAGGGGCAGTTCTTC.

V and J are TRBV30 and TRBJ1-1; D is unclear. V was cut by 3 bases and J by 4 bases, with 9 bases left in between. The germline V gene encodes CDR1 GTSNPN and CDR2 SVGIG (reference sequence). CDR3 size: 12 residues. The CDR3 protein is CAWRRTSTEAFF. The CDR3 DNA is TGTGCCTGGAGAAGAACGAGCACTGAAGCTTTCTTT.

The chain joins TRBV19 to TRBJ2-5, with 9 bases identical to TRBD2. Germline V lookup: CDR1 LNHDA, CDR2 SQIVND (reference sequence). The CDR3 is 17 amino acids. V shed 3 bases and J 2 bases; nucleotides not matched to a gene: 10. CDR3 sequence: CASSIGTGLAGQETQYF. The CDR3 DNA sequence: TGTGCCAGTAGTATCGGTACAGGTCTAGCGGGGCAAGAGACCCAGTACTTC.

This chain connects TRBV28 to TRBJ2-1; the D is unclear. V was pared by 1 base and J by 13 bases, with 8 bases between. The CDR3 runs 11 residues. Germline V gene lookup returns CDR1 MDHEN and CDR2 SYDVKM. CDR3 in amino acids: CASSLSRVQFF. The CDR3 DNA reads TGTGCCAGCAGTTTATCCCGTGTTCAGTTCTTC.

The V and J genes are TRBV1 and TRBJ2-1; TRBD2, the table's D call, was not compared with the DNA. TRBV1 is flagged as a pseudogene. There are 12 residues in the CDR3. The CDR3 DNA follows: TGCACCAGCAGCCCCCTCGGGGATGAGCAGTTCTTC. As protein: CTSSPLGDEQFF.

This chain uses TRBV19 with TRBJ2-4; TRBD2 matches 9 bases. The V gene's germline CDR1 is LNHDA and CDR2 SQIVND (reference sequence). This CDR3 comprises 18 residues. Trimming took 3 bases from V and 6 from J; bases not matched to a gene: 15. For the CDR3, the DNA is TGTGCCAGTAGTATCAACCCCCGGACTAGCGCTAGTGGAAACATTCAGTACTTC. Amino acid sequence: CASSINPRTSASGNIQYF.

The table lists this clone with a count of one. This chain joins TRBV6-1 and TRBJ2-5; 7 bases match TRBD2. The last part of the DNA fits TRBJ2-7 better; the J call may be wrong. The germline gives CDR1 MNHNS, CDR2 SASEGT. The CDR3 totals 12 residues. The CDR3 sequence: CASGRDGYEQYF. CDR3 coding DNA: TGTGCCAGCGGGAGGGACGGGTACGAGCAGTACTTC.

On this clone itself: Other DNA sequences of this sample code for an identical CDR3. The chain has TRBV9 and TRBJ2-7; 8 bases align to TRBD2. V shed 4 bases, J shed 7 bases, and the junction held 7 bases outside the gene matches. This CDR3 has 13 amino acids. The V gene's germline CDR1 is SGDLS and CDR2 YYNGEE. CDR3 in DNA: TGTGCCAGCAGCTTCGGACTAGCTGGGGAGCAGTACTTC. This translates into CASSFGLAGEQYF.

The chain joins TRBV7-9 to TRBJ2-1; the D gene is possibly TRBD1 (6 bases). The CDR3 spans 16 residues. Germline-derived CDR1 and CDR2 are SEHNR and FQNEAQ (reference sequence). V lost 5 bases, J lost 4 bases, and 18 bases lay in between. The CDR3, as DNA: TGTGCCAGCAGCCCAGCTGCAGGGGCCCGATACAATGAGCAGTTCTTC. Residues: CASSPAAGARYNEQFF.

The V call is TRBV19, the J call TRBJ2-5; possible D gene TRBD2, 7 bases. CDR3 length equals 16 residues. CDR1 and CDR2 from the germline V gene are LNHDA and SQIVND (reference sequence). The germline V and J ends were trimmed by 1 base and 0 bases, with 12 bases remaining between them. The CDR3 DNA reads as TGTGCCAGTAGTATAGTAGGGGGGGGGTACCAAGAGACCCAGTACTTC. This encodes CASSIVGGGYQETQYF.

The J gene is TRBJ2-4, the V gene TRBV2; D may be TRBD2 (5 bases). This CDR3 is 16 amino acids long. Between the trimmed V and J ends, which lost 7 bases and 1 base, there was a span of 17 bases. Per germline, CDR1 SNHLY and CDR2 FYNNEI. CDR3 residues: CASTPFEGLAKNIQYF. Here the CDR3 DNA reads TGTGCCAGCACCCCCTTTGAGGGTCTGGCCAAAAACATTCAGTACTTC.

In DNA, the CDR3 is TGTGCCACCGGGGGGCTCTATGGCTACACCTTC. Its translation: CATGGLYGYTF. The V call is TRBV19, the J call TRBJ1-2; D perhaps matches TRBD1 (6 bases). CDR3 length equals 11 residues. Deletions cut 10 bases from V and 4 bases from J, with 10 bases between. CDR1 is LNHDA and CDR2 is SQIVND in the germline V gene (reference sequence).

This clone was picked up a small number of times. The chain has TRBV10-3 and TRBJ2-3; the match to TRBD2 covers 11 bases. The V and J ends lost 9 bases and 0 bases, in that order; junction bases with no gene match: 14. CDR3 length equals 18 residues. Germline V gene sequence: CDR1 ENHRY, CDR2 SYGVKD. CDR3 nucleotides: TGTGCCATGGGTCCCGGGACTAGCGGCGTAGGGAGCACAGATACGCAGTATTTT. Translated, it gives CAMGPGTSGVGSTDTQYF.

The genes are TRBV4-1 and TRBJ2-7, with 7 positions matching TRBD2. The CDR3 runs 15 residues. Unmatched junction bases numbered 5, after V lost 1 base and J lost 2 bases. Germline V lookup: CDR1 MGHRA, CDR2 YSYEKL. The CDR3 sequence: CASSQGRGIAYEQYF. The CDR3 DNA follows: TGCGCCAGCAGCCAAGGGCGGGGGATAGCCTACGAGCAGTACTTC.

The chain employs TRBV7-8 and TRBJ2-7; D is undetermined. Trimming removed 0 bases at V and 6 bases at J, with 3 bases between. The CDR3 spans 11 residues. Germline CDR1 reads SGHVS; CDR2 reads FQNEAQ. The CDR3 region has the DNA TGTGCCAGCAGCTTAGCCGGCGAGCAGTACTTC. Translated, it gives CASSLAGEQYF.

The V gene is TRBV5-4, the J gene TRBJ2-7, with D possibly TRBD2 on 5 matching bases. The CDR3 spans 11 residues. Trimming took 0 bases from V and 9 from J, leaving 7 bases between them. The germline gives CDR1 SGHNT, CDR2 YYREEE (reference sequence). CDR3 sequence reads: CASSLEGVQYF. In DNA, the CDR3 is TGTGCCAGCAGCTTGGAGGGAGTGCAGTACTTC.

The chain links TRBV5-1 to TRBJ1-2; 9 bases fit TRBD1. The CDR3 totals 15 residues. Germline CDR1 reads SGHRS; CDR2 reads YFSETQ. With 4 bases clipped from V and 0 bases from J, the junction kept 4 bases outside the gene matches. CDR3 sequence: CASSPGDRANYGYTF. The CDR3 nucleotides read TGCGCCAGCAGCCCCGGGGACAGGGCTAACTATGGCTACACCTTC.

This sequence joins TRBV7-2 and TRBJ2-1; TRBD1 aligns across 7 bases. The germline CDR1 and CDR2 sequences are SGHTA and FQGNSA. This CDR3 has 15 residues. The J segment lost 4 bases and the V segment lost 6 bases, leaving 9 bases of the junction unmatched. CDR3 sequence: CASSLDRSNYNEQFF. In DNA, the CDR3 is TGTGCCAGCAGTTTGGACAGGTCTAATTACAATGAGCAGTTCTTC.

The J gene is TRBJ2-1, the V gene TRBV7-8; 9 nucleotides align to TRBD2. The CDR3 has 16 residues. The V gene end was trimmed by 5 bases and the J gene end by 7 bases; junction bases not matched to a gene: 12. CDR1 is SGHVS, CDR2 FQNEAQ, per germline. The CDR3 spells CASSPRVGAGGNEQFF. DNA for the CDR3: TGTGCCAGCAGCCCTCGGGTAGGAGCGGGAGGAAATGAGCAGTTCTTC.

The rearrangement links TRBV5-1 to TRBJ2-5, with D tentatively TRBD1 (5 bases). The end of the DNA aligns better with TRBJ2-7, so the J call may be wrong. Germline CDR1 and CDR2: SGHRS and YFSETQ. The CDR3 is 15 amino acids. The CDR3 nucleotides are TGCGCCAGCAGCTTGGCCGCAGGGCTCTCTTACGAGCAGTACTTC. Its translation: CASSLAAGLSYEQYF.

This clone was seen more than once but under ten times. The chain carries TRBV5-4 and TRBJ2-2; possibly TRBD1 for D (5 bases). V lost 0 bases and J 6 bases, leaving 15 bases between the germline ends. The CDR3 contains 16 residues. Germline V lookup: CDR1 SGHNT, CDR2 YYREEE (reference sequence). The CDR3 bases are TGTGCCAGCAGCTTGGCCGGCAGGGATAAGCCCGGGGAGCTGTTTTTT. Protein product: CASSLAGRDKPGELFF.

The rearrangement joins TRBV19 to TRBJ1-1; 7 positions agree with TRBD1. J gave up 3 bases and V 1 base, and 5 bases lay outside the gene matches. The CDR3 spans 15 residues. Germline lookup yields CDR1 LNHDA and CDR2 SQIVND (reference sequence). This CDR3 reads CASSIGGGGDTEAFF. The CDR3 DNA is TGTGCCAGTAGTATAGGAGGGGGCGGGGACACTGAAGCTTTCTTT.

CDR3 in DNA: TGTGCCTGGAGTGTACGCAGGGAATATCAGCCCCAGCATTTT. Translating gives CAWSVRREYQPQHF. The chain employs TRBV30 and TRBJ1-5, with a tentative D call TRBD1 (5 bases). CDR1 is GTSNPN, CDR2 SVGIG, per germline (reference sequence). The CDR3 sequence is 14 residues long. The V gene lost 0 bases and the J gene lost 5 bases, with 11 bases spanning the gap. Complete variable domain (other parts from reference TRBV30 and TRBJ1-5): SQTIHQWPATLVQPVGSPLSLECTVEGTSNPNLYWYRQAAGRGLQLLFYSVGIGQISSEVPQNLSASRPQDRQFILSSKKLLLSDSGFYLCAWSVRREYQPQHFGDGTRLSIL.

This chain uses TRBV2 with TRBJ2-7; D perhaps matches TRBD2 (6 bases). Germline V gives CDR1 SNHLY, CDR2 FYNNEI. The germline V and J ends were trimmed by 4 bases and 2 bases, with 12 bases remaining between them. The CDR3 contains 14 residues. Here the CDR3 reads CASSGERRAYEQYF. The CDR3, as DNA: TGTGCCAGCAGTGGAGAGAGGAGGGCCTACGAGCAGTACTTC. The whole variable domain, filled in from reference TRBV2 and TRBJ2-7, reads EPEVTQTPSHQVTQMGQEVILRCVPISNHLYFYWYRQILGQKVEFLVSFYNNEISEKSEIFDDQFSVERPDGSNFTLKIRSTKLEDSAMYFCASSGERRAYEQYFGPGTRLTVT.

V and J are TRBV6-1 and TRBJ2-5, with D tentatively TRBD1 (5 bases). The CDR3 has 14 amino acids. V was shortened by 1 base and J by 3 bases, with 9 bases between the two germline ends. Germline CDR1 is MNHNS and CDR2 is SASEGT. The CDR3 bases are TGTGCCAGCAGTGAAGATGCAGGGAAAGAGACCCAGTACTTC. It codes for CASSEDAGKETQYF.